The rows below give T cell receptor beta chains drawn from one sample of a study of vaccination effects on CD4 cells after COVID-19. The antigens these receptors bind are not known. Measured with immunoSEQ multiplex PCR; TCRdb has only the in-frame clones, and not every one. The table shows about 40,000 clones, with more than 60% occurring only once. Sequencing used CD4+ T cells from PBMCs cultured with SARS-CoV-2 spike peptides, obtained before COVID-19 vaccination. The receptors shown here come from a human donor who received a COVID-19 vaccine. The conserved cysteine and the conserved F or W are not part of the CDR3 here.

v_call cdr3_aa
TRBV5-1 ASSSGLAGGKDTQY
TRBV2 ATSLAGGTGELF
TRBV5-1 ASSLAGTLVGTSYEQY
TRBV19 ASSQGYYGYT
TRBV9 ASSVGHGGGTDTQY
TRBV5-3 ARSVGLAGFNEQF
TRBV2 ASSDPGQGLHEQF
TRBV30 AWHRGQVGGYT
TRBV18 ASSLGGDQPQH
TRBV6-5 ASAYPPSNTGELF
TRBV27 ASSFKEEQY
TRBV7-2 ASSLEASVSGNTIY
TRBV24-1 ATSRIGLAGAPDTQY
TRBV6-2/TRBV6-3 ASSLRVRAGGLNEQF
TRBV30 AWSWVGANGYT
TRBV28 ASSLSTAYGYT
TRBV6-5 ASNLAGGRREQY
TRBV28 ASSRKTSYNSPLH
TRBV5-1 ASSPLGPGNEQF
TRBV5-1 ASSLRILSGNTIY
TRBV5-1 ASSLGGVQNTEAF
TRBV4-1 ASSQAGLAGVGTGELF
TRBV19 ASSMAGGNQPQH
TRBV7-2 ASSLAGPGTGIGKNGYT
TRBV6-2/TRBV6-3 ASSYIAGSLGETQY
TRBV29-1 SVAETGGSYGYT
TRBV7-2 ASSPRLYEQY
TRBV30 AWSVEQANSPLH
TRBV2 ASSEVAEAYEQY
TRBV6-5 ASSYSSRGFDQPQH
TRBV5-1 ASSLVGTGGPNEQF
TRBV5-5 ASSLADRVRDGANVLT
TRBV19 ASSLGGGSPLH
TRBV7-9 ASSPGLAGDTQY
TRBV5-4 ASRIGGRAEAF
TRBV14 ASSQLRTGILTGELF
TRBV29-1 SVMTGWNTEAF
TRBV28 ASSFTATFNYGYT
TRBV2 ASGPSGLPRETQY
TRBV6-2/TRBV6-3 ASSYVGRGQF
TRBV11-3 ASSLGGYNEQF
TRBV9 ASSAMWTTGELF
TRBV5-4 ASRMDRDYEKLF
TRBV5-1 ASSLSNYGYT
TRBV2 ASSGQLNTEAF
TRBV13 ASSTTGGKDTEAF
TRBV5-1 ASSRVPTYEQY
TRBV6-4 ASSDSDRGTEAF
TRBV19 ASSRTGLLSNQPQH
TRBV5-5 ASSGEGAVRTEAF
TRBV29-1 SVGQFNYGYT
TRBV2 ASSVTGEGSPLH
TRBV3-1/TRBV3-2 ASRIQGVGSTGELF
TRBV14 ASSQKQNTGELF
TRBV6-2/TRBV6-3 ASSRGGENTEAF
TRBV7-3 ASSSSGGLPSETQY
TRBV19 ASSIGTGTSGNTIY